Listed below are T cell receptor beta chains from one sample, sequenced in a study of cytomegalovirus exposure and HLA in healthy donors. Clones were read by immunoSEQ multiplex PCR, and TCRdb kept only the in-frame ones, dropping some. This table holds nearly 300,000 clones, 86% found once. Input material: PBMCs. Receptors were obtained from a man aged 40-49 years in good health and CMV-seropositive. The CDR3 runs from the conserved cysteine through the conserved F or W. D genes are given only for firm matches. Only part of the rows carry a size: once, few, many, or a class if the clone is expanded.

v_call: TRBV30; d_call: NA; j_call: TRBJ2-3; clone_size: NA; cdr3_nt: TGTGCCTGGAGTCCCAGTAATACGCAGTATTTT; cdr3_aa: CAWSPSNTQYF
v_call: TRBV14; d_call: NA; j_call: TRBJ2-7; clone_size: NA; cdr3_nt: TGTGCCAGCAGCCAAGTAAACAGGGACTACGAGCAGTACTTC; cdr3_aa: CASSQVNRDYEQYF
v_call: TRBV2; d_call: NA; j_call: TRBJ2-6; clone_size: few; cdr3_nt: TGTGCCAGCAGCGGCCACAGTAACTCTGGGGCCAACGTCCTGACTTTC; cdr3_aa: CASSGHSNSGANVLTF
v_call: TRBV11-2; d_call: TRBD1; j_call: TRBJ1-4; clone_size: NA; cdr3_nt: TGTGCCAGCAGACGTCAGGGACAGAGTAATGAAAAACTGTTTTTT; cdr3_aa: CASRRQGQSNEKLFF
v_call: TRBV5-5; d_call: TRBD2; j_call: TRBJ2-7; clone_size: NA; cdr3_nt: TGTGCCAGCAGCTCGGGACTAGCGTTCTACGAGCAGTACTTC; cdr3_aa: CASSSGLAFYEQYF
v_call: TRBV9; d_call: TRBD2; j_call: TRBJ2-7; clone_size: NA; cdr3_nt: TGTGCCAGCAGTTTAGCGGGAGGGTACGAGCAGTACTTC; cdr3_aa: CASSLAGGYEQYF
v_call: TRBV19; d_call: TRBD1; j_call: TRBJ1-1; clone_size: NA; cdr3_nt: TGTGCCAGTAGTCTTCAGGGGGACAATGAAGCTTTCTTT; cdr3_aa: CASSLQGDNEAFF
v_call: TRBV19; d_call: NA; j_call: TRBJ2-1; clone_size: NA; cdr3_nt: TGTGCCAGTAGTATGAGCGGATACCCCTACAATGAGCAGTTCTTC; cdr3_aa: CASSMSGYPYNEQFF
v_call: TRBV7-2; d_call: NA; j_call: TRBJ2-7; clone_size: NA; cdr3_nt: TGTGCCAGCAGCATCTCCTACGAGCAGTACTTC; cdr3_aa: CASSISYEQYF
v_call: TRBV4-1; d_call: NA; j_call: TRBJ2-5; clone_size: NA; cdr3_nt: TGCGCCAGCAGACGCTCCCCGTTTTACAGTAAAGAGACCCAGTACTTC; cdr3_aa: CASRRSPFYSKETQYF
v_call: TRBV28; d_call: TRBD2; j_call: TRBJ2-2; clone_size: NA; cdr3_nt: TGTGCCAGCACGGCCCCCCGACTAGCGGGATTCACCGGGGAGCTGTTTTTT; cdr3_aa: CASTAPRLAGFTGELFF
v_call: TRBV6-6; d_call: TRBD1; j_call: TRBJ2-3; clone_size: few; cdr3_nt: TGTGCCAGCACCCCCCGGGGACAGAGCAGCGCAGATACGCAGTATTTT; cdr3_aa: CASTPRGQSSADTQYF
v_call: TRBV28; d_call: TRBD1; j_call: TRBJ2-7; clone_size: NA; cdr3_nt: TGTGCCAGCAGAGAAAGAGGACAGGGTTTTAACGAGCAGTACTTC; cdr3_aa: CASRERGQGFNEQYF
v_call: TRBV2; d_call: NA; j_call: TRBJ1-5; clone_size: NA; cdr3_nt: TGTGCCAGCAGTGGCGGCCAAATTAGCAATCAGCCCCAGCATTTT; cdr3_aa: CASSGGQISNQPQHF